This T cell receptor (beta chain) was sequenced for a study of blood T cell repertoires in COVID-19 (TCRdb year 2020). Notes on the research overall: Samples from collaborators originated in the United States, Italy and Spain and spanned both the acute and convalescent phases of COVID-19. The prospective study material was composed of cDNA or gDNA derived from T cells, B-cell-depleted T cells, or PBMCs. Subjects who had been exposed to COVID-19, were actively infected with it, or had recovered from it provided the deeply sampled blood TCRbeta repertoires that made up the dataset. The repertoires were released in a freely available public database meant as a resource for research on the immune response to SARS-CoV-2. Samples were obtained from the ongoing ImmuneRACE study (first 160 participants) and from over a thousand subjects provided by 6 global collaborators. Sample metadata almost always included a de-identified subject ID, COVID-19 status, age in years and sex. Where HLA class I and class II types were available, the types were taken from metadata supplied by the sample provider, not from assay-based typing.

Collaborating institutions collected whole blood in K2EDTA tubes following their own protocols. For TCRbeta analysis, collaborators shipped samples in one of three forms: frozen whole blood, isolated PBMCs, or DNA extracted from either of those sample types. Worth noting for this clone: What this receptor recognizes is not known. One base away there is no much larger clone; base qualities are not given.

Study-wide conclusions, independent of this receptor: The quantity of clinical and demographic metadata differed by source and by participant and was supplied without curation.

The immunoSEQ Assay, a bias-controlled multiplex PCR, was used to amplify TCRbeta CDR3 regions from genomic DNA. In the original analysis: The number of nucleated cells in each sample was estimated by amplification of reference gene primers within the assay. To quantify the absolute abundance of each unique TCRbeta CDR3 rearrangement, sequence reads were collapsed and filtered. For each sample, productive Simpson clonality was calculated as the square root of Simpson's diversity index across productive rearrangements. What TCRdb holds here is the immuneACCESS table cut down to in-frame rearrangements. Part of the clones is not present; checked against another copy, under half of the missing clones reflect an unresolved V gene, and the others are unexplained. That table is the source of V, J and clone size, and D and trimming were worked out from the DNA. The sample table lists 120,000 to 150,000 clones, approximately 91% of them with a count of one. The leading ten clones occupy about 2.5% of the sample.

According to the germline V gene, CDR1 reads SGHRS and CDR2 reads YFSETQ. Including the terminal cysteine and phenylalanine, the CDR3 comprises 14 residues. CDR3 DNA is the only sequence kept; it has 42 bases, read in frame from the first base. V has 4 bases trimmed and J has 6 bases trimmed; junction bases matching no gene number 4. The specimen sequenced was peripheral blood. The clonotype comes from a human donor in a cohort sampled during active COVID-19. Recombination linked TRBV5-1 to TRBJ2-1, and 10 junctional nucleotides match TRBD1. DNA sequence: TGCGCCAGCAGCCAAGGGACAGGGGTCAATGAGCAGTTCTTC. The resulting protein is CASSQGTGVNEQFF.